The clone carrying this TCR beta chain was seen a handful of times. CDR1 is SGHVS and CDR2 is FNYEAQ in the germline V gene. This CDR3 comprises 13 residues. V lost 1 base and J lost 6, with 7 bases in between. The data were obtained in a study of blood T cell repertoires in COVID-19. For the study at large: The United States, Italy and Spain were the sources of the acute and convalescent COVID-19 samples. Sample material is recorded as cDNA or gDNA derived from T cells, B-cell-depleted T cells, or PBMCs.

In the source study's methods: Researchers report that nucleated cell counts were estimated from reference gene primer amplification. Generated by immunoSEQ multiplex PCR, the TCRdb table keeps only in-frame clones and is missing some. The DNA was the basis for D and trimming; V, J and clone size are from that table. This sample yields approximately 130,000 clones, of which approximately 85% are seen a single time; about 13% belongs to the top ten. Sequenced: peripheral blood. The clonotype was recovered from a human donor in a cohort sampled during active COVID-19. The chain employs TRBV7-6 and TRBJ1-5; the D is unclear. CDR3 DNA sequence: TGTGCCAGCAGCTTAGGCAGCGGTCAGCCCCAGCATTTT. Translation: CASSLGSGQPQHF.